One sample yielded the 9 T cell receptor beta chains listed below, sequenced in a study of blood T cell repertoires in COVID-19. Clones were sequenced by immunoSEQ multiplex PCR, and TCRdb holds only the in-frame ones, with some missing. The data hold roughly 230,000 clones, with roughly 85% observed a single time. The sequenced sample was peripheral blood. Every receptor here comes from a man between 50 and 59 years old with COVID-19, enrolled during active disease.

The chain has TRBV9 and TRBJ1-6, with TRBD1 matching over 7 bases. The germline V gene has CDR1 SGDLS and CDR2 YYNGEE. J was trimmed by 6 bases and V by 0 bases; bases with no gene match: 3. This CDR3 is built from 15 residues. The CDR3 sequence: CASSVGQGSNSPLHF. CDR3 bases: TGTGCCAGCAGCGTAGGACAGGGAAGTAATTCACCCCTCCACTTT.

This clone has a handful of counts. This rearrangement joins TRBV7-6 to TRBJ2-7; TRBD1 matches at 11 bases. Per germline, CDR1 SGHVS and CDR2 FNYEAQ. CDR3 length: 14 residues. The junction had 8 bases not matched to a gene; V was cut back by 4 bases and J by 9 bases. For the CDR3, the DNA is TGTGCCAGCAGCTCTCCGGGACAGGGGGACGGGCAGTACTTC. It translates to CASSSPGQGDGQYF.

The rearrangement links TRBV6-6 to TRBJ2-7, with 7 bases that match TRBD1. This CDR3 has 14 amino acids. V was clipped by 7 bases and J by 1 base; unmatched bases: 7. CDR1 and CDR2 from the germline V gene are MNHNY and SVGAGI (reference sequence). CDR3 loop: CASTKRDRSYEQYF. The CDR3 DNA reads as TGTGCCAGCACCAAAAGGGACAGATCCTACGAGCAGTACTTC.

The sample holds a few counts of this clone. The J gene is TRBJ2-3, the V gene TRBV7-5; the table's D call, TRBD1, was not checked against the DNA. TRBV7-5 is a pseudogene locus. The length of the CDR3 is 14 residues. The CDR3 loop is CARSSQGVEDTQYF. CDR3 DNA sequence: TGTGCCAGAAGCTCACAGGGGGTAGAAGATACGCAGTATTTT.

V and J are TRBV9 and TRBJ2-1; no clear D gene. The CDR3 length is 15 residues. Looked up from germline, CDR1 is SGDLS and CDR2 is YYNGEE. The V end was cut by 6 bases, the J end by 6 bases, with 19 bases between. The DNA of the CDR3 is TGTGCCAGCACTCCGGATATTGCGCGCGGCAATGAGCAGTTCTTC. Protein: CASTPDIARGNEQFF.

V usage is TRBV6-6 and J usage is TRBJ1-2; no firm D call. The ends were cut back, 3 bases at V and 8 bases at J, with 7 bases in the middle. Germline V gene lookup returns CDR1 MNHNY and CDR2 SVGAGI (reference sequence). The CDR3 length is 11 residues. CDR3 in amino acids: CASSYSSGYTF. The CDR3 coding sequence is TGTGCCAGCAGTTATTCGAGCGGCTACACCTTC.

V and J are TRBV2 and TRBJ2-6, with D maybe TRBD1 (5 bases). The germline CDR1 and CDR2 sequences are SNHLY and FYNNEI. This CDR3 region has 17 residues. The V end lost 4 bases, the J end lost 0 bases, and 13 bases lay between the germline ends. The chain's CDR3 is CASSGRVGRSGANVLTF. The CDR3 region has the DNA TGTGCCAGCAGTGGAAGGGTGGGGCGCTCTGGGGCCAACGTCCTGACTTTC.

Of note for this clone: The identical CDR3 is also encoded by other nucleotide sequences in the sample. The chain employs TRBV7-8 and TRBJ2-1, with 7 bases fitting TRBD1. The CDR3 contains 14 residues. Per germline, CDR1 SGHVS and CDR2 FQNEAQ. Losses at the gene ends were 3 bases for V and 4 bases for J; bases not matched to a gene: 3. CDR3 bases: TGTGCCAGCAGCTTCCGGGACAGATACAATGAGCAGTTCTTC. It specifies CASSFRDRYNEQFF.

The V call is TRBV9, the J call TRBJ1-1; 7 bases agree with TRBD1. Germline V gene sequence: CDR1 SGDLS, CDR2 YYNGEE. With 4 bases clipped from V and 1 base from J, the junction kept 4 bases outside the gene matches. The CDR3 sequence is 14 residues long. CDR3: CASSPRQGNTEAFF. CDR3 nucleotides: TGTGCCAGCAGCCCCCGACAGGGGAACACTGAAGCTTTCTTT.